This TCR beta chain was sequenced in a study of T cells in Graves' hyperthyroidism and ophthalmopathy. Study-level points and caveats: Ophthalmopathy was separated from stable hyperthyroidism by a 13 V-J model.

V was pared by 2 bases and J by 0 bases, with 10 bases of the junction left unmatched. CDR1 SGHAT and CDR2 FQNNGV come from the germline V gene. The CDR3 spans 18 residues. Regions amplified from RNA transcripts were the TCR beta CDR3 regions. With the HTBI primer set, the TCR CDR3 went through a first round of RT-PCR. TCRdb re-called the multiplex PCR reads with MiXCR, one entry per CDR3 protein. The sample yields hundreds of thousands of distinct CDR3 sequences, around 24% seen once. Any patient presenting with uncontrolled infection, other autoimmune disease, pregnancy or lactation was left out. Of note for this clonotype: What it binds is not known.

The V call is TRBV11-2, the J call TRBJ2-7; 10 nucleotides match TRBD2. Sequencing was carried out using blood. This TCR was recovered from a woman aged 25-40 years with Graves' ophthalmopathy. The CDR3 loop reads CASSLRRLAGRSSYEQYF. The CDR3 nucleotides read TGTGCCAGCAGCTTAAGGCGACTAGCGGGTAGGAGCTCCTACGAGCAGTACTTC.